This TCR beta chain was observed in a study of T cell changes during pregnancy in multiple sclerosis. The assay was immunoSEQ multiplex PCR, and TCRdb's table has in-frame clones only and misses some. The sample has about 46,000 clones; approximately 89% are singletons. The V segment lost 5 bases and the J segment 12 bases; nucleotides outside the gene matches: 17. CDR1 and CDR2 (germline): SGHTA, FQGNSA. The length of the CDR3 is 16 residues. Material: CD8+ T cells from peripheral blood mononuclear cells, obtained in the second trimester of pregnancy. The chain employs TRBV7-2 and TRBJ2-1, with 9 bases lining up with TRBD1. The receptor comes from a female donor with multiple sclerosis, enrolled in a pregnancy study. CDR3: CASSGSGTGIRIGQFF. In DNA form, the CDR3 reads TGTGCCAGCAGCGGGTCCGGGACAGGGATCAGGATTGGGCAGTTCTTC.